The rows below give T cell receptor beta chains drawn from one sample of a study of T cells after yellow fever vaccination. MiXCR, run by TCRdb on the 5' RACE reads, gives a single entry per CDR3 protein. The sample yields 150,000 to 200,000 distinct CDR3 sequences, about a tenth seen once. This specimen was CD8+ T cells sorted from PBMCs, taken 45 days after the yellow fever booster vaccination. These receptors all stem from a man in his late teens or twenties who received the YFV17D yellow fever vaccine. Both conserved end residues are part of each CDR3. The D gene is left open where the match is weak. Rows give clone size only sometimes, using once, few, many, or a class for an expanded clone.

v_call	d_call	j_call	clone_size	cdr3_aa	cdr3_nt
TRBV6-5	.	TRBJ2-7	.	CASSYRGSNEQYF	TGTGCCAGCAGTTACCGTGGAAGTAACGAGCAGTACTTC
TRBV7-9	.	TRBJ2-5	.	CASSDWDSGETQYF	TGTGCCAGCAGCGACTGGGACTCCGGAGAGACCCAGTACTTC
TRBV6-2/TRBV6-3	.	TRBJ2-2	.	CASSRRRNTGELFF	TGTGCCAGCAGTCGCCGACGCAACACCGGGGAGCTGTTTTTT
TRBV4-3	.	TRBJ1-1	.	CASSQDPGKPEAFF	TGCGCCAGCAGCCAAGATCCAGGAAAGCCTGAAGCTTTCTTT
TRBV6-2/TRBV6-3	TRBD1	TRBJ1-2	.	CASGSGTVYGYTF	TGTGCCAGCGGTTCGGGGACAGTCTATGGCTACACCTTC
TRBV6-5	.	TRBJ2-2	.	CASSYSTSNTGELFF	TGTGCCAGCAGTTACTCGACGAGTAACACCGGGGAGCTGTTTTTT
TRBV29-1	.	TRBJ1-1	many	CSVEDPGDTEAFF	TGCAGCGTTGAAGATCCAGGGGACACTGAAGCTTTCTTT
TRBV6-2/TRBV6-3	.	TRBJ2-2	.	CASSYSTGATGELFF	TGTGCCAGCAGTTACTCCACGGGGGCCACCGGGGAGCTGTTTTTT
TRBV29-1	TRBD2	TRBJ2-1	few	CSVDRPSGVLNEQFF	TGCAGCGTTGACCGTCCAAGCGGGGTATTAAATGAGCAGTTCTTC
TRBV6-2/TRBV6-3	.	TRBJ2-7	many	CASSYGRGYEQYF	TGTGCCAGCAGTTACGGTAGAGGCTACGAGCAGTACTTC
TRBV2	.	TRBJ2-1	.	CASSEWQGNVNEQFF	TGTGCCAGCAGTGAGTGGCAGGGGAACGTCAATGAGCAGTTCTTC
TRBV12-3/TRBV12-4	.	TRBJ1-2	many	CASSFRGGFYGYTF	TGTGCCAGCAGTTTCCGGGGCGGCTTCTATGGCTACACCTTC
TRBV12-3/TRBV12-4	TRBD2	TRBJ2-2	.	CASSLRLAGGPGELFF	TGTGCCAGCAGCCTCAGACTAGCGGGGGGGCCCGGGGAGCTGTTTTTT
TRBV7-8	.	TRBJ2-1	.	CASSPGTTAGNEQFF	TGTGCCAGCAGCCCAGGCACAACGGCAGGCAATGAGCAGTTCTTC
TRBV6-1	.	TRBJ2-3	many	CASSDGQAHTDTQYF	TGTGCCAGCAGTGACGGGCAGGCCCACACAGATACGCAGTATTTT
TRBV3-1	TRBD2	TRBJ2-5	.	CASSQEASGGPAETQYF	TGTGCCAGCAGCCAAGAGGCTAGCGGGGGCCCAGCGGAGACCCAGTACTTC
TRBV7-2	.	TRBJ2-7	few	CASSFGGRRNEQYF	TGTGCCAGCAGCTTTGGGGGGAGGCGTAACGAGCAGTACTTC
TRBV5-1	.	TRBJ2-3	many	CASSLRQRLSTDTQYF	TGCGCCAGCAGCTTGAGGCAGCGACTAAGCACAGATACGCAGTATTTT
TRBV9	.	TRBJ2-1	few	CASNVEGRVSPDEQFF	TGTGCCAGTAACGTGGAGGGCAGGGTAAGCCCTGATGAGCAGTTCTTC
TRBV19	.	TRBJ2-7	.	CASSPGAPRTYEQYF	TGTGCCAGTAGTCCTGGGGCCCCGAGGACCTACGAGCAGTACTTC
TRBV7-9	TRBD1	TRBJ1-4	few	CASSSTGKKSEKLFF	TGTGCCAGCAGCTCGACAGGGAAGAAAAGTGAAAAACTGTTTTTT
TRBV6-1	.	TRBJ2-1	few	CASSEFRDSSYNEQFF	TGTGCCAGCAGTGAATTTCGGGACTCTTCCTACAATGAGCAGTTCTTC
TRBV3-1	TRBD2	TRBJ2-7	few	CASSPNRGLATYEQYF	TGTGCCAGCAGCCCGAACCGGGGACTAGCCACCTACGAGCAGTACTTC
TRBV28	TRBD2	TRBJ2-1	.	CASSLLAGGPTDNEQFF	TGTGCCAGCAGTTTGCTAGCGGGGGGCCCCACCGACAATGAGCAGTTCTTC